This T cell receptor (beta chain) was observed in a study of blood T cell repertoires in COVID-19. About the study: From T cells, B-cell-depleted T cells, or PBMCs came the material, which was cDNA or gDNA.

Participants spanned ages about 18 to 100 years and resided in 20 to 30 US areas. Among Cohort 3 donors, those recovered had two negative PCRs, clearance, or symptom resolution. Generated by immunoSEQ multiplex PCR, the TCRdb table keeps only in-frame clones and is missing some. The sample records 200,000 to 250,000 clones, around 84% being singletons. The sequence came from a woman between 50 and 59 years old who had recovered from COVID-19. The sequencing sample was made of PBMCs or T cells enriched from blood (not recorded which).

The CDR3 sequence is CASSLSGSDPYEQYF. The CDR3 DNA follows: TGCGCCAGCAGCTTGAGCGGGAGCGACCCCTACGAGCAGTACTTC. The V call is TRBV5-1, the J call TRBJ2-7; 8 bases match TRBD2. The CDR3 contains 15 residues. Germline CDR1 SGHRS, CDR2 YFSETQ. Trimming removed 1 base from V and 2 bases from J; junction bases left unmatched: 5. The full variable domain, rest sourced from reference TRBV5-1 and TRBJ2-7, is KAGVTQTPRYLIKTRGQQVTLSCSPISGHRSVSWYQQTPGQGLQFLFEYFSETQRNKGNFPGRFSGRQFSNSRSEMNVSTLELGDSALYLCASSLSGSDPYEQYFGPGTRLTVT.